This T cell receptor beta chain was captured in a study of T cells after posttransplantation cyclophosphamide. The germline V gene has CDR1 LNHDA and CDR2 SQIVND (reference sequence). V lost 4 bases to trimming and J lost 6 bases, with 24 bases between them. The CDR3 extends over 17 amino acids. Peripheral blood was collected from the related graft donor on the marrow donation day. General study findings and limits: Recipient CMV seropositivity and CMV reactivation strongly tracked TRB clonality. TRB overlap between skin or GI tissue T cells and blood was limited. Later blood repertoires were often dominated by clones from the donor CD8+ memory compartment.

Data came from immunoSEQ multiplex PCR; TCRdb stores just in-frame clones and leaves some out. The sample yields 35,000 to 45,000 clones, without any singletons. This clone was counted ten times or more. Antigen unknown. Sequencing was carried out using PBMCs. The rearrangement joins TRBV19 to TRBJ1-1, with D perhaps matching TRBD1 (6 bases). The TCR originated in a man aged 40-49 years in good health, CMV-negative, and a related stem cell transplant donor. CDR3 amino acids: CASSTHGQGKWGSEAFF. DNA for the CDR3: TGTGCCAGTAGTACTCACGGGCAGGGGAAATGGGGTTCTGAAGCTTTCTTT.